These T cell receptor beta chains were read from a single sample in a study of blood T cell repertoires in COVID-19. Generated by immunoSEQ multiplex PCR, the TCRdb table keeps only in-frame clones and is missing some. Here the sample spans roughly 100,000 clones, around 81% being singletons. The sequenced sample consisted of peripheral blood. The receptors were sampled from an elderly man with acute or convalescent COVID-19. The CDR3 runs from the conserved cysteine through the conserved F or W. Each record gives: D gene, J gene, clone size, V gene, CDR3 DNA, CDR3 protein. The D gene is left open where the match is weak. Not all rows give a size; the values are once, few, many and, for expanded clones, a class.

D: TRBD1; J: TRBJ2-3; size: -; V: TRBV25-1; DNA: TGTGCCAGCAGTGAACCGGGACAGCCTAGCACAGATACGCAGTATTTT; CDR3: CASSEPGQPSTDTQYF
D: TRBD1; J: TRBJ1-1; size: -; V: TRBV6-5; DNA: TGTGCCAGCAGTTCCAGGACAGGGGCGAACACTGAAGCTTTCTTT; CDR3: CASSSRTGANTEAFF
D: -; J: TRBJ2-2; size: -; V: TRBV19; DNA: TGTGCCAGTAGTATAGGGCTACTAGACACCGGGGAGCTGTTTTTT; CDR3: CASSIGLLDTGELFF
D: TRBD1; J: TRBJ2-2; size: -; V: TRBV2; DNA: TGTGCCAGCAGGATTACAGGGGCCGGGGAGCTGTTTTTT; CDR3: CASRITGAGELFF
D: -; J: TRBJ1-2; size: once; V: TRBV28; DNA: TGTGCCAGCAGGACAGTTAACTATGGCTACACCTTC; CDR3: CASRTVNYGYTF
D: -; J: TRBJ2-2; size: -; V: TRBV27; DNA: TGTGCCAGCAGTTTATCGGGGACTTTTGCCGGGGAGCTGTTTTTT; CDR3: CASSLSGTFAGELFF
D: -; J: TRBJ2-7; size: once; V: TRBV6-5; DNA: TGTGCCAGCAGTTTGCAGGGGAGCTCCTACGAGCAGTACTTC; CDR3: CASSLQGSSYEQYF
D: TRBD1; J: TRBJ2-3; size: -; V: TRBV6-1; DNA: TGTGCCAGCAGTGGGGGACAGTTCTCTAGCACAGATACGCAGTATTTT; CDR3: CASSGGQFSSTDTQYF
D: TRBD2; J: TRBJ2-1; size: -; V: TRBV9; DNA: TGTGCCAGCAGCCTTGGTGCGGGAGGCACCCACAATGAGCAGTTCTTC; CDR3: CASSLGAGGTHNEQFF
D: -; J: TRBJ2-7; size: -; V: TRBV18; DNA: TGTGCCAGCTCACCAAAACAGGCCTTCTCCTACGAGCAGTACTTC; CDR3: CASSPKQAFSYEQYF
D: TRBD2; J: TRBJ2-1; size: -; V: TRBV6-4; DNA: TGTGCCAGCAGTGGAATAGCGGGAGACTACAATGAGCAGTTCTTC; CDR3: CASSGIAGDYNEQFF
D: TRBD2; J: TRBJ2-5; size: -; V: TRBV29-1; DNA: TGCAGCGTTGGACGGACTAGCGCGTCGAAACAAGAGACCCAGTACTTC; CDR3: CSVGRTSASKQETQYF
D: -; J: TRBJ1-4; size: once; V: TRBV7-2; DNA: TGTGCCAGCAGCTTAACAGGCCCTTATGAAAAACTGTTTTTT; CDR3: CASSLTGPYEKLFF
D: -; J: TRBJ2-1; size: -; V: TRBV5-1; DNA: TGCGCCAGCAGCCTCCAAGGACAGATTACCTACAATGAGCAGTTCTTC; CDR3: CASSLQGQITYNEQFF
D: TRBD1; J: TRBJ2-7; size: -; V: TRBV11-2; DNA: TGTGCCAGCAGCTTCGCCGGGACAGGGGGGGCCTACGAGCAGTACTTC; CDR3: CASSFAGTGGAYEQYF
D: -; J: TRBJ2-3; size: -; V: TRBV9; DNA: TGTGCCAGCAGCGTAAACGGGAACACAGATACGCAGTATTTT; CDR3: CASSVNGNTDTQYF
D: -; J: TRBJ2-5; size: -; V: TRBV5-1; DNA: TGCGCCAGCAGCCACGGGAGTCGGGAAGAGACCCAGTACTTC; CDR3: CASSHGSREETQYF
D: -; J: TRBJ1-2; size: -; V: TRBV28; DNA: TGTGCCAGCAGTTCTCGGACACAAACTAACTATGGCTACACCTTC; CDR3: CASSSRTQTNYGYTF
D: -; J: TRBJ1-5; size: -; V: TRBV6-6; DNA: TGTGCCAGCAGTGTCACAGGGACGGATCAGCCCCAGCATTTT; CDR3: CASSVTGTDQPQHF
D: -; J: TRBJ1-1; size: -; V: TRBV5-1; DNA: TGCGCCAGCAGCGATCCGGCCAGGGTGAACACTGAAGCTTTCTTT; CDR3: CASSDPARVNTEAFF
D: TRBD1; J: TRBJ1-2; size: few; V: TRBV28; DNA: TGTGCCAGCAGTTCAGGGGGGAAGAGCTATGGCTACACCTTC; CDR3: CASSSGGKSYGYTF
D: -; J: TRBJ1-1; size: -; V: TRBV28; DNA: TGTGCCAGCAGTCAGCTACAGGGCTCTAACACTGAAGCTTTCTTT; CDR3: CASSQLQGSNTEAFF
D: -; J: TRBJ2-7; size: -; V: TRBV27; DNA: TGTGCCAGCACCCCCCGCGGGTCATCCTACGAGCAGTACTTC; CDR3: CASTPRGSSYEQYF
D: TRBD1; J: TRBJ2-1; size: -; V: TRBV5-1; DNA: TGCGCCAGCAGCTTGGGACAGGGTTACTCCTACAATGAGCAGTTCTTC; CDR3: CASSLGQGYSYNEQFF
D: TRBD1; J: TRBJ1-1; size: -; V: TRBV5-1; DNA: TGCGCCAGCAGCTTAGGACAGGGGGCCGGAGAGATGAACACTGAAGCTTTCTTT; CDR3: CASSLGQGAGEMNTEAFF
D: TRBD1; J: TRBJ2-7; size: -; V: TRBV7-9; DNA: TGTGCCAGCAGCTCGCCGGGACAGGGTTCCGAGCAGTACTTC; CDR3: CASSSPGQGSEQYF
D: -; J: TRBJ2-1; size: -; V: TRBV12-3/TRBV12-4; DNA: TGTGCCAGCAGTTTAAGGAGCGGTGAGCAGTTCTTC; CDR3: CASSLRSGEQFF
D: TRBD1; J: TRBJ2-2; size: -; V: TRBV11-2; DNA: TGTGCCAGCAGCGCTACCAGGGGGCGTGGGACCGGGGAGCTGTTTTTT; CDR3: CASSATRGRGTGELFF
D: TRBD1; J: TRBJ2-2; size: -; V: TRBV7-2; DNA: TGTGCCAGCAGCTCCAGGATCCGCGACAGGGGCGCGAACACCGGGGAGCTGTTTTTT; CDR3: CASSSRIRDRGANTGELFF
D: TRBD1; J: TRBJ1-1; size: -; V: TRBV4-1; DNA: TGCGCCAGCAGCCAAGAAAAGGGGCTGACAGGGAGAACTGAAGCTTTCTTT; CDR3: CASSQEKGLTGRTEAFF
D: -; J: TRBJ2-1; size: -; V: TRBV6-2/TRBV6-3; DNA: TGTGCCAGCAGCACCGGGACACCGAACAATGAGCAGTTCTTC; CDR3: CASSTGTPNNEQFF
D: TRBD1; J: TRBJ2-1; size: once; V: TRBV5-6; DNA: TGTGCCAGCAGCTTAGGGTACAGGGGGATCAATGAGCAGTTCTTC; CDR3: CASSLGYRGINEQFF
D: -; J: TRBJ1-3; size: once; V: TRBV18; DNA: TGTGCCAGCTCACTGGACATCTCTGGAAACACCATATATTTT; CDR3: CASSLDISGNTIYF
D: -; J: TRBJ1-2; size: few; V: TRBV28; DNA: TGTGCCAGCAGTTTAGCACACAACCTCTATGGCTACACCTTC; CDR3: CASSLAHNLYGYTF
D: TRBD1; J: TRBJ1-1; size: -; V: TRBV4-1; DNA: TGCGCCAGCAGCCAAGACGGGACAGGGGGCGTCCCAACTCGACTGAACACTGAAGCTTTCTTT; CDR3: CASSQDGTGGVPTRLNTEAFF
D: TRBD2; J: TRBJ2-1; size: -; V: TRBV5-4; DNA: TGTGCCAGCAGCTTAATAGAAGGACTAGCTAATGAGCAGTTCTTC; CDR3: CASSLIEGLANEQFF
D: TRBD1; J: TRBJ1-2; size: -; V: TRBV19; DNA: TGTGCCAGTAACGGACAGGGAACCTCTAACTATGGCTACACCTTC; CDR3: CASNGQGTSNYGYTF
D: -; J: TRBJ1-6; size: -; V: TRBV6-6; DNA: TGTGCCAGCAGCCCCCCTTCTTCACCCCTCCACTTT; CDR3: CASSPPSSPLHF
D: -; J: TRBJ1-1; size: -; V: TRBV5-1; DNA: TGCGCCAGCAGCTCACGGGCAGGAGGCTCGAGGGACACTGAAGCTTTCTTT; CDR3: CASSSRAGGSRDTEAFF